One and the same sample provided the 9 T cell receptor beta chains below, sequenced in a study of T cell changes during pregnancy in multiple sclerosis. The data were produced by immunoSEQ multiplex PCR, yet TCRdb's version contains in-frame clones alone and is incomplete. The table has around 60,000 clones, around 96% seen once; the top ten hold under 2.5%. Source: CD8+ T cells from peripheral blood mononuclear cells, taken after pregnancy. The source is a female donor with multiple sclerosis, enrolled in a pregnancy study.

This rearrangement joins TRBV28 to TRBJ2-5; D unresolved. The V gene lost 3 bases and the J gene lost 3 bases, with 8 bases spanning the gap. This CDR3 spans 13 amino acids. Germline V gene data show CDR1 as MDHEN and CDR2 as SYDVKM. The DNA for the CDR3 is TGTGCCAGCAGTTTTAACCTAGAAGAGACCCAGTACTTC. It specifies CASSFNLEETQYF.

This clone has a handful of counts. The V and J genes are TRBV6-5 and TRBJ1-2; no clear D gene. CDR1 and CDR2 (germline): MNHEY, SVGAGI. The CDR3 extends over 13 amino acids. The V gene lost 8 bases and the J gene lost 5 bases, with 15 bases spanning the gap. As DNA, the CDR3 is TGTGCCAGCTGCGACGGGGTCGGATATGGCTACACCTTC. Translation gives CASCDGVGYGYTF.

The V call is TRBV7-8, the J call TRBJ1-3; D gene ambiguous. This CDR3 contains 13 residues. Per the germline V gene, CDR1 is SGHVS and CDR2 is FQNEAQ. V shed 2 bases and J shed 4 bases, with 6 bases lying between them. This CDR3 reads CASSLYRGNTIYF. The CDR3 nucleotides are TGTGCCAGCAGCTTATACCGGGGAAACACCATATATTTT.

This chain links TRBV19 with TRBJ2-3; D unresolved. Trimming took off 5 bases at V and 0 bases at J, with 12 bases between the two ends. The CDR3 totals 15 residues. Germline lookup yields CDR1 LNHDA and CDR2 SQIVND (reference sequence). In DNA form, the CDR3 reads TGTGCCAGTAGTGTCTGGTTAACTAGCACAGATACGCAGTATTTT. Encoded protein: CASSVWLTSTDTQYF.

CDR3 loop: CSVRTGKSYGYTF. The CDR3 nucleotides are TGCAGCGTTCGGACAGGGAAAAGCTATGGCTACACCTTC. The J gene is TRBJ1-2, the V gene TRBV29-1; 8 positions match TRBD1. V dropped 5 bases and J dropped 4; count of bases not matched to a gene: 6. This CDR3 spans 13 amino acids. Germline V gene sequence: CDR1 SQVTM, CDR2 ANQGSEA.

The chain carries TRBV28 and TRBJ1-2, with 7 bases that match TRBD1. V gave up 7 bases and J gave up 7 bases; unmatched junction bases: 6. The CDR3 contains 12 residues. Germline V CDR1 and CDR2: MDHEN, SYDVKM. DNA of the CDR3: TGTGCCAGCACCCCAGGGGGGCGTGGCTACACCTTC. It codes for CASTPGGRGYTF.

The chain carries TRBV5-8 and TRBJ1-5; tentative D call: TRBD1 (5 bases). The CDR3 runs to 13 residues. Germline values: CDR1 SGHTS, CDR2 YDEGEE. Trimming cost V 4 bases and J 7 bases, with 12 bases left between them. CDR3 in amino acids: CASSRGVGQPQHF. In DNA, the CDR3 is TGTGCCAGCAGCCGGGGGGTTGGCCAGCCCCAGCATTTT.

This sequence joins TRBV19 and TRBJ2-7; D is unresolved. This CDR3 contains 11 residues. V lost 5 bases and J lost 3, with 5 bases in between. Germline loops: CDR1 LNHDA, CDR2 SQIVND (reference sequence). CDR3 in amino acids: CASSYNYEQYF. The CDR3 DNA reads TGTGCCAGTAGTTATAACTACGAGCAGTACTTC. Complete variable domain (other parts from reference TRBV19 and TRBJ2-7): DGGITQSPKYLFRKEGQNVTLSCEQNLNHDAMYWYRQDPGQGLRLIYYSQIVNDFQKGDIAEGYSVSREKKESFPLTVTSAQKNPTAFYLCASSYNYEQYFGPGTRLTVT.

The V and J genes are TRBV7-9 and TRBJ1-5; 7 bases are shared with TRBD1. Trimming at V came to 4 bases and at J to 7 bases, leaving 1 base not matched to a gene. Germline V gene data show CDR1 as SEHNR and CDR2 as FQNEAQ (reference sequence). The CDR3 runs 12 residues. CDR3 DNA: TGTGCCAGCAGCTCGGACAGGCAGCCCCAGCATTTT. Protein: CASSSDRQPQHF.